This T cell receptor (beta chain) was found in a study of T cell responses to AZD1222 COVID-19 vaccine. This table comes from immunoSEQ multiplex PCR, and its TCRdb copy is limited to in-frame clones, with some not included. The profile covers around 150,000 clones, with nearly 95% appearing a single time and around 2.3% taken by the ten largest. With 4 bases clipped from V and 5 bases from J, the junction kept 12 bases outside the gene matches. The germline CDR1 and CDR2 sequences are SGHTA and FQGNSA. The length of the CDR3 is 17 residues. The sample in question was peripheral blood, obtained on day 0 of AZD1222 vaccination. V gene TRBV7-2 combines with J gene TRBJ2-7, with TRBD2 matching over 12 bases. The clonotype originates from an adult in good health. CDR3 bases: TGTGCCAGCAGCTCGCTTCGGCCTAGCGGGGGGGCCAACGAGCAGTACTTC. Translated, it gives CASSSLRPSGGANEQYF.